This T cell receptor beta chain was obtained from a study of cytomegalovirus exposure and HLA in healthy donors. Study overall: Earlier sequencing of 200 million or so T cells yielded around 100 million unique TCR beta sequences. Study-wide results and limits: Researchers had no immune exposure information except CMV serostatus available. The study flagged around 160 TCR beta chains as cytomegalovirus-associated. Later genetic work tied a missense DCLRE1C variant to beta-chain V and J trimming.

It was with 60 Vbeta and 13 Jbeta primers that the PCR ran. Produced via immunoSEQ multiplex PCR; TCRdb's table is partial and in-frame only. Among some 89,000 clones listed, approximately 81% were seen once. This clone has more than one count but fewer than ten. The antigen remains undetermined. V was pared by 6 bases and J by 5 bases, with 12 bases of the junction left unmatched. This CDR3 has 15 amino acids. Germline CDR1 is MNHNY and CDR2 is SVGAGI (reference sequence). The sample taken for sequencing was PBMCs. This sequence joins TRBV6-6 and TRBJ1-1, with TRBD1 matching 7 bases. The clonotype comes from a woman in her 40s in good health and CMV-seropositive. The CDR3 sequence: CASSTPRQGGTEAFF. CDR3 bases: TGTGCCAGCAGCACCCCAAGACAGGGAGGAACTGAAGCTTTCTTT.